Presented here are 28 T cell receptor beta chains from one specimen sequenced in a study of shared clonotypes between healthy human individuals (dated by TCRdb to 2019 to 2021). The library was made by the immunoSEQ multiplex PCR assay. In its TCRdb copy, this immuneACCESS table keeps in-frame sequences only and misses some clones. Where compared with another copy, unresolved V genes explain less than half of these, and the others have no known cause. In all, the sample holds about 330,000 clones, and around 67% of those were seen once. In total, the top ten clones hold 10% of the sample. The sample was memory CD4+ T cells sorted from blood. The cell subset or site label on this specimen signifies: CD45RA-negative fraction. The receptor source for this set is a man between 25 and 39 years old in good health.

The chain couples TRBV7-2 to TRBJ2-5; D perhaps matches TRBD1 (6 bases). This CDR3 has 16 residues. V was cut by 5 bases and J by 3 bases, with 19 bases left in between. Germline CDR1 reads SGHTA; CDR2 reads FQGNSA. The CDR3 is CASSLSPTGFKETQYF. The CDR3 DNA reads TGTGCCAGCAGCCTATCCCCGACAGGCTTCAAAGAGACCCAGTACTTC.

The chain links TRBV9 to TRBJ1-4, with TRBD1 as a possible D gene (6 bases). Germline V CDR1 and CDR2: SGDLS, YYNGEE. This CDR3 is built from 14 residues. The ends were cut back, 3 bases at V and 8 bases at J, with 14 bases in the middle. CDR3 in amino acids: CASSALQGEEKLFF. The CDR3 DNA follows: TGTGCCAGCAGCGCCTTACAGGGAGAAGAAAAACTGTTTTTT.

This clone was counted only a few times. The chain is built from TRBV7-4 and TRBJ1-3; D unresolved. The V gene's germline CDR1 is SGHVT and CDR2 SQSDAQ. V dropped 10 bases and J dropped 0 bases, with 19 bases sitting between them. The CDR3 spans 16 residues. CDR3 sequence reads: CANGVVPGVSGNTIYF. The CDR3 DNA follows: TGTGCCAACGGGGTTGTACCCGGGGTCTCTGGAAACACCATATATTTT.

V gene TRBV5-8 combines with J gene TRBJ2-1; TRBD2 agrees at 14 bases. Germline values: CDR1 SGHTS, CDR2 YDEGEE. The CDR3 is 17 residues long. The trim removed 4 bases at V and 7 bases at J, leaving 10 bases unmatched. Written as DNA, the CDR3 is TGTGCCAGCAGCGTACTGGGACTAGCGGGAGTAAGGAATGAGCAGTTCTTC. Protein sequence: CASSVLGLAGVRNEQFF.

The CDR3 DNA is TGTGCCAGCTCACCTCAGGGACGGACAGTCTATGGCTACACCTTC. Translated, it gives CASSPQGRTVYGYTF. The chain employs TRBV18 and TRBJ1-2; tentatively, D is TRBD1 (6 bases). Germline V CDR1 and CDR2: KGHSH, LQKENI. The CDR3 has 15 residues. Trimming cost V 3 bases and J 4 bases, with 15 bases left between them.

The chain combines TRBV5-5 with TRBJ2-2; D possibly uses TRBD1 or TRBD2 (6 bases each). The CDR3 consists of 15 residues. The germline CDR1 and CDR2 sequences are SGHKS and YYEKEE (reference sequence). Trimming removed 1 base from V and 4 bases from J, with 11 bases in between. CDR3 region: CASSLIRGGTGELFF. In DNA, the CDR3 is TGTGCCAGCAGCTTGATCAGGGGAGGCACCGGGGAGCTGTTTTTT.

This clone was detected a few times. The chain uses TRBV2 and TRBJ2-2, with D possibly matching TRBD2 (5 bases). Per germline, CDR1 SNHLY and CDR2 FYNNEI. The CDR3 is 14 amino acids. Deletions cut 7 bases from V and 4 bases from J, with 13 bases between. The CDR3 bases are TGTGCCAGCATCCGGGGATTGGGCACCGGGGAGCTGTTTTTT. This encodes CASIRGLGTGELFF.

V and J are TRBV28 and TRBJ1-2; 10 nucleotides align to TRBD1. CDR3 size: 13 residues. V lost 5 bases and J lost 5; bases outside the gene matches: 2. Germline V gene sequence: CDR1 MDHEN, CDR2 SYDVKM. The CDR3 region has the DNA TGTGCCAGCAGTCGACAGGGGGCATATGGCTACACCTTC. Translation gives CASSRQGAYGYTF.

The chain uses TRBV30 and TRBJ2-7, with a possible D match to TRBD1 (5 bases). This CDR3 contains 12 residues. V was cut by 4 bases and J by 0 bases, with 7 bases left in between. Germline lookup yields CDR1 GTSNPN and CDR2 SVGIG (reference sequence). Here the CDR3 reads CAWKQGSYEQYF. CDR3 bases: TGTGCCTGGAAGCAGGGCTCCTACGAGCAGTACTTC. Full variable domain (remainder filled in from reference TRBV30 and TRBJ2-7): SQTIHQWPATLVQPVGSPLSLECTVEGTSNPNLYWYRQAAGRGLQLLFYSVGIGQISSEVPQNLSASRPQDRQFILSSKKLLLSDSGFYLCAWKQGSYEQYFGPGTRLTVT.

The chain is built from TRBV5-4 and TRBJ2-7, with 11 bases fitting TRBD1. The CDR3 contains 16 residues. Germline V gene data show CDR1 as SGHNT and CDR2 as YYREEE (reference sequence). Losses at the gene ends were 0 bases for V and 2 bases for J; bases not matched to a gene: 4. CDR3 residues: CASSLGSGQGAYEQYF. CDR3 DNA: TGTGCCAGCAGCTTGGGATCGGGACAGGGGGCCTACGAGCAGTACTTC.

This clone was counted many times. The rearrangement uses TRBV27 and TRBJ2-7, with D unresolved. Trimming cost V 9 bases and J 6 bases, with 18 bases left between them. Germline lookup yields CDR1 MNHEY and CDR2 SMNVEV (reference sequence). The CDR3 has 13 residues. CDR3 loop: CASAINSLSEQYF. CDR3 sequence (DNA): TGTGCCAGTGCAATTAACTCCCTGTCCGAGCAGTACTTC.

The CDR3 coding sequence is TGTGCCAGCTCACCGGAGGGTCTCACTGAAGCTTTCTTT. Its translation is CASSPEGLTEAFF. J is TRBJ1-1 and V is TRBV18, with no clear D. Germline loops: CDR1 KGHSH, CDR2 LQKENI. The CDR3 sequence is 13 residues long. Trimming left V 3 bases short and J 4 bases short, with 9 bases between. Looking up the rest from reference TRBV18 and TRBJ1-1 gives the full variable domain: NAGVMQNPRHLVRRRGQEARLRCSPMKGHSHVYWYRQLPEEGLKFMVYLQKENIIDESGMPKERFSAEFPKEGPSILRIQQVVRGDSAAYFCASSPEGLTEAFFGQGTRLTVV.

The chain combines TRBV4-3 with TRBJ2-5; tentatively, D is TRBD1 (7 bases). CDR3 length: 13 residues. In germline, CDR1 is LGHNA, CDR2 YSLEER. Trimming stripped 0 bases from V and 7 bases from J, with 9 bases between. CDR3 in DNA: TGCGCCAGCAGCCAAGACCAGGGGGGGACCCAGTACTTC. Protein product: CASSQDQGGTQYF.

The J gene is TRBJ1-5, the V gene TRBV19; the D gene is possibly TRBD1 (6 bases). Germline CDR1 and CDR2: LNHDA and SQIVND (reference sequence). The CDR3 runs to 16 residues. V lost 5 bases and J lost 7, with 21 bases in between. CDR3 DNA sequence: TGTGCCAGTAGTGCCCCCCGGGACAAACGATGGCAGCCCCAGCATTTT. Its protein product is CASSAPRDKRWQPQHF.

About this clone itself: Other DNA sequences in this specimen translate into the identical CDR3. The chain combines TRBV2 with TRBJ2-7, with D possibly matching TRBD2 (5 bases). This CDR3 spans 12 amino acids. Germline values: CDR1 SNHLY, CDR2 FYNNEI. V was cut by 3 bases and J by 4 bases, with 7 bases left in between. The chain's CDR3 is CASSDEGYEQYF. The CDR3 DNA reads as TGTGCCAGCAGTGATGAGGGTTACGAGCAGTACTTC.

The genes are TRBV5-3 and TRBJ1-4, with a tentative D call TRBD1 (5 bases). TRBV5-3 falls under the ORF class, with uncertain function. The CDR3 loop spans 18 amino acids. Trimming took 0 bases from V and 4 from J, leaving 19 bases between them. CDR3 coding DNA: TGTGCCAGAAGCTTGGCTCGCAGGGAGCCTTTTTATAATGAAAAACTGTTTTTT. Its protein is CARSLARREPFYNEKLFF.

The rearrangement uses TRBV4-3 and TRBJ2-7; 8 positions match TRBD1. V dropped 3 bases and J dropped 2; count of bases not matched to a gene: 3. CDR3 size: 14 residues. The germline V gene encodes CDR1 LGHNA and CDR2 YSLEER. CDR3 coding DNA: TGCGCCAGCAGCCAGCGGACAGGGCCCTACGAGCAGTACTTC. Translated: CASSQRTGPYEQYF.

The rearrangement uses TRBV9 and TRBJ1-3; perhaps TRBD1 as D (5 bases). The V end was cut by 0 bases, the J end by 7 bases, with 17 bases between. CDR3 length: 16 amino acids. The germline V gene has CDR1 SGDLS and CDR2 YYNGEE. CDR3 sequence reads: CASSVEAAGWGNTIYF. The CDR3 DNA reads TGTGCCAGCAGCGTAGAGGCGGCAGGGTGGGGGAACACCATATATTTT.

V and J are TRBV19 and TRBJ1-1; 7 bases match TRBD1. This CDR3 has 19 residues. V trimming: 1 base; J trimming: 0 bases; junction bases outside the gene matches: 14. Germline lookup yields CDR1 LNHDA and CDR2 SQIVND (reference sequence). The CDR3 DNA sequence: TGTGCCAGTAGTATAGGGGGACAGAAAAAAAAGTTAATGAACACTGAAGCTTTCTTT. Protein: CASSIGGQKKKLMNTEAFF.

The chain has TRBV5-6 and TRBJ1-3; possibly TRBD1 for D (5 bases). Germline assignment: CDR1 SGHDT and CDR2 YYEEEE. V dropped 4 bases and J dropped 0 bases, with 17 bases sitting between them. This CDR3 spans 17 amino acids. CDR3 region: CASSRGWEQFSGNTIYF. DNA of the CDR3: TGTGCCAGCAGCCGGGGGTGGGAACAATTCTCTGGAAACACCATATATTTT.

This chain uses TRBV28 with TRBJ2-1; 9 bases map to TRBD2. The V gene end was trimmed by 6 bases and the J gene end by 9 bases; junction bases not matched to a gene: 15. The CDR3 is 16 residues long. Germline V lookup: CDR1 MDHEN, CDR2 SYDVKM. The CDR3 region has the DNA TGTGCCAGCAGCACACCCGCGGGCGGGAGGGCCTTTGAGCAGTTCTTC. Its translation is CASSTPAGGRAFEQFF.

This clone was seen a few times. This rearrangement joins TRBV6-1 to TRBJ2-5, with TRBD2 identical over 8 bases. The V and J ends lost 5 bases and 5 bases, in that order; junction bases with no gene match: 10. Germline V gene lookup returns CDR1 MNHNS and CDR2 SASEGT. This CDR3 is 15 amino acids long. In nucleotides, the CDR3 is TGTGCCAGCAGTCCCCGAGCGGGAGTATCTGAGACCCAGTACTTC. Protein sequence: CASSPRAGVSETQYF.

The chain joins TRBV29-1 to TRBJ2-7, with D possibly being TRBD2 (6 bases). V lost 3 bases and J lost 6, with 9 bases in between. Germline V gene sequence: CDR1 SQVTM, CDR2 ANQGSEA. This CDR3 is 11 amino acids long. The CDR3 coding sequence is TGCAGCGTTGACTACGGGGGCGAGCAGTACTTC. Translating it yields CSVDYGGEQYF.

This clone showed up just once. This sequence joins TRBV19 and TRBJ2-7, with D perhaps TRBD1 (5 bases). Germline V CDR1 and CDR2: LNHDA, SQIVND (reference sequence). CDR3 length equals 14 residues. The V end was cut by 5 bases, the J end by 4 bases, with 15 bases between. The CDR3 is CASSPRSTEYEQYF. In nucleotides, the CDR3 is TGTGCCAGTAGTCCCCGCTCGACAGAGTACGAGCAGTACTTC.

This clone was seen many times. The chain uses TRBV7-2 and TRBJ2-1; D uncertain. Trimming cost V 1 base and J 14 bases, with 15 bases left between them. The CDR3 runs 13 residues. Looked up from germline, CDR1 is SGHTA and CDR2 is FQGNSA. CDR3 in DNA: TGTGCCAGCAGCTTAGAGGGCCGGGCGGTTAAGTTCTTC. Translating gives CASSLEGRAVKFF.

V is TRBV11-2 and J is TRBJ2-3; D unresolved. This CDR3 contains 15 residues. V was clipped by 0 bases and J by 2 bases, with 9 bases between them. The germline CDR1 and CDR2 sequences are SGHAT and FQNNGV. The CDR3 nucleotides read TGTGCCAGCAGCTTAGATAGCCGAACCACAGATACGCAGTATTTT. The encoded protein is CASSLDSRTTDTQYF.

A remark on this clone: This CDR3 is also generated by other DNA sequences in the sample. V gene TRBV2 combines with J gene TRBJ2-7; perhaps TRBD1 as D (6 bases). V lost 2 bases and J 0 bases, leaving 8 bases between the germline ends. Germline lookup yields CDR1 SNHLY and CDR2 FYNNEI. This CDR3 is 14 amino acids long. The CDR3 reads CASSEQGSSYEQYF. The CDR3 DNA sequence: TGTGCCAGCAGTGAACAGGGGTCCTCCTACGAGCAGTACTTC.

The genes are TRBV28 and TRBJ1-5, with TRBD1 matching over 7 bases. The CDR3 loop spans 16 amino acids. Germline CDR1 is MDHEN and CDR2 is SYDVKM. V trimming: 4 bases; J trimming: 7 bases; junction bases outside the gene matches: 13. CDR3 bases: TGTGCCAGCAGTTCCACCCGACAGGGACCGGGGCAGCCCCAGCATTTT. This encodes CASSSTRQGPGQPQHF.